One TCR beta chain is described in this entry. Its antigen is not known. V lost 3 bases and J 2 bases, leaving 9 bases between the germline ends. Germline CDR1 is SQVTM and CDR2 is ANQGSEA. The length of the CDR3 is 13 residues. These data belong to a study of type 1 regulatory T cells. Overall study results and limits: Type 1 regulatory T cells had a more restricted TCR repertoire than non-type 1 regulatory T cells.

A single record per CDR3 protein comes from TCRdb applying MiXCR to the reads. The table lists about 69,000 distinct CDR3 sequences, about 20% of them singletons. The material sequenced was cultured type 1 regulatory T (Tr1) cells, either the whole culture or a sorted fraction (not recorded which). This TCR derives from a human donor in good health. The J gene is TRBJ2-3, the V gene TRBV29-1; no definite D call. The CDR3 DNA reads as TGCAGCGTTGATGTCACCTACACAGATACGCAGTATTTT. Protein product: CSVDVTYTDTQYF.